The rows below give T cell receptor beta chains drawn from one sample of a study of blood T cell repertoires in COVID-19. TCRdb keeps only in-frame clones here, not all; method: immunoSEQ multiplex PCR. Found here are 250,000 or so clones, roughly 88% of them singletons; the top ten hold under 2.5%. Sequences were obtained from peripheral blood. The receptor source for this set is a man aged 40-50 years who had recovered from COVID-19. Both conserved end residues are part of each CDR3. D genes are given only for firm matches. Size is omitted from some rows. Given values are once, few, many or a class for expanded clones.

>TRBJ1-1|TRBV9|TRBD1|NA
TGTGCCAGCAGCGCAACAGGGGGGAACACTGAAGCTTTCTTT
CASSATGGNTEAFF
>TRBJ2-5|TRBV6-2/TRBV6-3|TRBD1|NA
TGTGCCAGCAGTGACACCGGGACAGAACAAGAGACCCAGTACTTC
CASSDTGTEQETQYF
>TRBJ2-5|TRBV2|NA|few
TGTGCCAGCAGTCGTCTTTTGCGGGTATTCCAAGAGACCCAGTACTTC
CASSRLLRVFQETQYF
>TRBJ1-1|TRBV5-6|NA|NA
TGTGCCAGCAGCGGGGGGGGCACTGAAGCTTTCTTT
CASSGGGTEAFF
>TRBJ1-2|TRBV6-5|NA|NA
TGTGCCAGCAGCCCGGGACACATCTATGGCTACACCTTC
CASSPGHIYGYTF
>TRBJ2-7|TRBV6-2/TRBV6-3|NA|NA
TGTGCCAGCAGTTACTACAGATTCTACGAGCAGTACTTC
CASSYYRFYEQYF
>TRBJ1-2|TRBV5-4|TRBD1|NA
TGTGCCAGCAGCTCACAGGGGCCTGGCTACACCTTC
CASSSQGPGYTF
>TRBJ1-5|TRBV6-5|NA|NA
TGTGCCAGCAGTTACCAGGGGAGCAATCAGCCCCAGCATTTT
CASSYQGSNQPQHF
>TRBJ2-7|TRBV12-3/TRBV12-4|NA|NA
TGTGCCAGCACCCGGACTAAGTACGAGCAGTACTTC
CASTRTKYEQYF
>TRBJ2-3|TRBV19|TRBD2|NA
TGTGCCAGTAGTACTACGGGGGGATCAGACACAGATACGCAGTATTTT
CASSTTGGSDTDTQYF
>TRBJ1-2|TRBV6-2/TRBV6-3|NA|NA
TGTGCCAGCAGTGTGGTCGCGGGGGTCATCTATGGCTACACCTTC
CASSVVAGVIYGYTF
>TRBJ1-2|TRBV4-1|TRBD1|NA
TGCGCCAGCAGCCAAGAGCCCGACAGGGGATTGCGGGGCTACACCTTC
CASSQEPDRGLRGYTF
>TRBJ1-2|TRBV30|TRBD1|NA
TGTGCCTGGGGATGGACCGGGACAGGGGATGGCTACACCTTC
CAWGWTGTGDGYTF
>TRBJ2-1|TRBV5-1|NA|NA
TGCGCCAGCAGCTCCGGGCCAAGGGGTTCAACTGAGCAGTTCTTC
CASSSGPRGSTEQFF
>TRBJ2-3|TRBV18|NA|NA
TGTGCCAGCTCACCTTTAGCGGTTAGCACAGATACGCAGTATTTT
CASSPLAVSTDTQYF
>TRBJ1-5|TRBV30|TRBD1|NA
TGTGCCTGGAGGGACAGGGCTAATCAGCCCCAGCATTTT
CAWRDRANQPQHF
>TRBJ2-2|TRBV19|NA|NA
TGTGCCAGTAGTATAGAAGAGGCAGCAACGAACACCGGGGAGCTGTTTTTT
CASSIEEAATNTGELFF
>TRBJ2-5|TRBV25-1|TRBD2|once
TGTGCCAGCAGTGAACTGCTAGCGGGAGCCCAAGAGACCCAGTACTTC
CASSELLAGAQETQYF
>TRBJ2-3|TRBV10-3|NA|NA
TGTGCCATCAGATCTCGGGAAGCTAGCACAGATACGCAGTATTTT
CAIRSREASTDTQYF
>TRBJ2-7|TRBV5-5|NA|NA
TGTGCCAGCAGCAGTGGAGGGGGCGTCTACGAGCAGTACTTC
CASSSGGGVYEQYF
>TRBJ2-3|TRBV29-1|TRBD2|NA
TGCAGCGTTGAAGGGACTAGCGGGGTGTCAGATACGCAGTATTTT
CSVEGTSGVSDTQYF
>TRBJ1-1|TRBV19|TRBD1|few
TGTGCCACTCGGACAGGGGCGGAATTTGAAGCTTTCTTT
CATRTGAEFEAFF
>TRBJ1-2|TRBV28|TRBD1|NA
TGTGCCAGCAGTTTATTAGCCCAGGGGGCTGGTGGCTACACCTTC
CASSLLAQGAGGYTF
>TRBJ1-2|TRBV18|TRBD1|NA
TGTGCCAGCTCACGAACCGGGACAGGGGGCTCCTATGGCTACACCTTC
CASSRTGTGGSYGYTF
>TRBJ2-5|TRBV19|NA|NA
TGTGCCAGTAGCCGTACCCAGGGGAGTCAAGAGACCCAGTACTTC
CASSRTQGSQETQYF
>TRBJ1-2|TRBV19|NA|NA
TGTGCCAGTAGTATAGATCGGAGTTCTTCCGACTACACCTTC
CASSIDRSSSDYTF
>TRBJ2-1|TRBV5-4|NA|NA
TGTGCCAGCACCAACGGCCTCGGGGGAGGCTACAATGAGCAGTTCTTC
CASTNGLGGGYNEQFF
>TRBJ2-7|TRBV4-3|TRBD1|NA
TGCGCCAGCAGCCAGAGACGGGGACAGGGGGCGGTTTACGAGCAGTACTTC
CASSQRRGQGAVYEQYF
>TRBJ2-7|TRBV6-5|NA|NA
TGTGCCAGCAGGGGGGGTAGAGGCTACGAGCAGTACTTC
CASRGGRGYEQYF
>TRBJ2-1|TRBV4-2|NA|NA
TGTGCCAGCAGCCCCACGATCCTTAGCCCTTCCTACAATGAGCAGTTCTTC
CASSPTILSPSYNEQFF
>TRBJ2-1|TRBV27|NA|NA
TGTGCCAGCAGCCACGAAGGGGTAACCTACAATGAGCAGTTCTTC
CASSHEGVTYNEQFF
>TRBJ2-5|TRBV20-1|NA|NA
TGCAGTGCTAGTAGTGGGAAGGACAGCGGAGAGACCCAGTACTTC
CSASSGKDSGETQYF
>TRBJ2-5|TRBV18|TRBD1|NA
TGTGCCAGCTCACTCGGACAGGGGGAGACCCAGTACTTC
CASSLGQGETQYF
>TRBJ2-5|TRBV12-3/TRBV12-4|NA|NA
TGTGCCAGCAGTCCTTCGACTGGAAAGACCCAGTACTTC
CASSPSTGKTQYF
>TRBJ1-5|TRBV7-2|TRBD1|NA
TGTGCCAGCAGCTTAGGCAGGGGGCAGTTAGACCAGCCCCAGCATTTT
CASSLGRGQLDQPQHF
>TRBJ2-5|TRBV2|NA|NA
TGTGCCAGCCAGGACGCAGGGTCCCTCCAGAAGACCCAGTACTTC
CASQDAGSLQKTQYF
>TRBJ2-5|TRBV10-3|TRBD1|NA
TGTGCCATCAGTCGGGACAGGGGGCTAAGGGAGACCCAGTACTTC
CAISRDRGLRETQYF
>TRBJ2-2|TRBV7-2|NA|NA
TGTGCCAGCAGCTCCGCGAACACCGGGGAGCTGTTTTTT
CASSSANTGELFF
>TRBJ2-7|TRBV5-1|NA|NA
TGCGCCAGCAGCTCAACCGGTAGCTCCTACGAGCAGTACTTC
CASSSTGSSYEQYF
>TRBJ1-5|TRBV6-2/TRBV6-3|TRBD1|NA
TGTGCCAGCAGTCAAGAGACAGGGGGATCGCAGCCCCAGCATTTT
CASSQETGGSQPQHF
>TRBJ2-2|TRBV25-1|NA|NA
TGTGCCGCTTCACAGGGAACGAACACCGGGGAGCTGTTTTTT
CAASQGTNTGELFF
>TRBJ2-1|TRBV29-1|TRBD2|NA
TGCAGCGTTGATGGGGCCGGTGGGGGGGAGTTGGCCTACAATGAGCAGTTCTTC
CSVDGAGGGELAYNEQFF
>TRBJ2-3|TRBV29-1|NA|NA
TGCAGCGTTGAACCTGACAGAGAAGATACGCAGTATTTT
CSVEPDREDTQYF
>TRBJ1-2|TRBV27|NA|many
TGTGCCAGCAGTCTAACCGGGAAGAACTATGGCTACACCTTC
CASSLTGKNYGYTF
>TRBJ2-5|TRBV5-1|TRBD1|NA
TGCGCCAGCAGCTTGGGTGGGACAGGGGTTCAAGAGACCCAGTACTTC
CASSLGGTGVQETQYF
>TRBJ1-2|TRBV6-2/TRBV6-3|TRBD1|NA
TGTGCCAGCACCCCCTCGACAGGGCGGAACTATGGCTACACCTTC
CASTPSTGRNYGYTF
>TRBJ2-7|TRBV2|TRBD1|NA
TGTGCCAGCAGATCTGGGACAGCTTCCTACGAGCAGTACTTC
CASRSGTASYEQYF
>TRBJ2-1|TRBV6-5|NA|few
TGTGCCAGCAGTTACTCTTCCCGCAATGAGCAGTTCTTC
CASSYSSRNEQFF